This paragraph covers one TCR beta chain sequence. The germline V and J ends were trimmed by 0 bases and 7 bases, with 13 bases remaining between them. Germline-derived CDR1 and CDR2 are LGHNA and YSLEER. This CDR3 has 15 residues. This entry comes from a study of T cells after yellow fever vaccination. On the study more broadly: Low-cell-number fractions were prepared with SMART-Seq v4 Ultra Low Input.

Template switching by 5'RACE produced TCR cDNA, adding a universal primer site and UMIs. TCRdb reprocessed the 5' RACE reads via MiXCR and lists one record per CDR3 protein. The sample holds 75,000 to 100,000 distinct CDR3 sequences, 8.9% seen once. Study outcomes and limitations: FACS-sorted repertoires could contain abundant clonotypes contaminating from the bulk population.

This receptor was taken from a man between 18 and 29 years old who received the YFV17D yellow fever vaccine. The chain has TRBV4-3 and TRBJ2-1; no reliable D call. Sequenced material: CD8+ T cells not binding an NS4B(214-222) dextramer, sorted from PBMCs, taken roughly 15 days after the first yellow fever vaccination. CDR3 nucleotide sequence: TGCGCCAGCAGCCAAGATTGGATATCCTCAAATGAGCAGTTCTTC. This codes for CASSQDWISSNEQFF.